One sample yielded the 9 T cell receptor beta chains listed below, sequenced in a study of CD8 T cells in ankylosing spondylitis. TCRdb reanalysed the 5' RACE reads using MiXCR and keeps one entry per CDR3 protein. The sample lists around 210,000 distinct CDR3 sequences, 8% to 9% occurring once. The sample taken for sequencing was blood, either unsorted or a sorted T cell fraction (not recorded which). The receptor set was obtained from a female donor with ankylosing spondylitis or in good health (not recorded which).

This clonotype was detected ten times or more. CDR3 residues: CASSLSAWREQYF. The CDR3 bases are TGTGCCAGCAGCTTATCAGCGTGGAGAGAGCAGTACTTC. The chain couples TRBV7-2 to TRBJ2-7; D gene ambiguous. Per germline, CDR1 SGHTA and CDR2 FQGNSA. This CDR3 comprises 13 residues. V lost 2 bases, J lost 7 bases, and 12 bases lay in between.

This clonotype was picked up many times. The chain has TRBV7-6 and TRBJ2-1; TRBD2 matches at 9 bases. This CDR3 has 15 amino acids. Per germline, CDR1 SGHVS and CDR2 FNYEAQ. V shed 1 base, J shed 6 bases, and the junction held 4 bases outside the gene matches. CDR3: CASSLELAGFNEQFF. The CDR3, as DNA: TGTGCCAGCAGCTTAGAACTAGCGGGTTTCAATGAGCAGTTCTTC.

There are many counts of this clonotype. The chain combines TRBV12-3 or TRBV12-4 with TRBJ2-3; no clear D. The CDR3 has 11 amino acids. Trimming removed 4 bases from V and 5 bases from J, with 4 bases in between. The CDR3 coding sequence is TGTGCCAGCAGTTCAGGAGATACGCAGTATTTT. This sequence encodes CASSSGDTQYF.

This clonotype was recorded a few times. The CDR3 bases are TGTGCCAGCAGGCGATCACAGGGTTATGGCTACACCTTC. Protein product: CASRRSQGYGYTF. The chain is built from TRBV6-5 and TRBJ1-2; TRBD1 is a possible D gene (6 bases). V shed 6 bases and J shed 5 bases, with 13 bases lying between them. The length of the CDR3 is 13 residues. From germline, CDR1 is MNHEY and CDR2 SVGAGI.

This clonotype was detected ten times or more. The chain uses TRBV24-1 and TRBJ1-2; TRBD1 aligns across 8 bases. The CDR3 totals 14 residues. CDR1 is KGHDR and CDR2 is SFDVKD in the germline V gene. After removal of 3 bases from V and 2 bases from J, the junction contained 1 base not matched to a gene. The CDR3 DNA sequence: TGTGCCACCAGTGATCGGACAGGGAACTATGGCTACACCTTC. This encodes CATSDRTGNYGYTF.

This clonotype was recorded many times. This sequence joins TRBV27 and TRBJ2-7; weak D call: TRBD2 (6 bases). The CDR3 length is 15 residues. V was clipped by 5 bases and J by 2 bases, with 16 bases between them. From germline, CDR1 is MNHEY and CDR2 SMNVEV (reference sequence). The CDR3 nucleotides are TGTGCCAGCAGTCTGACTCAGCGGGTCCCCTACGAGCAGTACTTC. This sequence encodes CASSLTQRVPYEQYF.

This clonotype was seen many times. The V gene is TRBV20-1, the J gene TRBJ1-5; maybe TRBD1 (5 bases). Germline V gene lookup returns CDR1 DFQATT and CDR2 SNEGSKA (reference sequence). Trimming removed 2 bases at V and 7 bases at J, with 9 bases between. CDR3 length: 12 residues. In nucleotides, the CDR3 is TGCAGTGCTAGACAGGGCGAACAGCCCCAGCATTTT. Its protein product is CSARQGEQPQHF.

This clonotype was counted ten times or more. This chain connects TRBV7-2 to TRBJ2-5, with D possibly TRBD1 on 7 matching bases. V was cut by 4 bases and J by 5 bases, with 17 bases left in between. The CDR3 is 15 residues long. Germline V lookup: CDR1 SGHTA, CDR2 FQGNSA. This CDR3 is CASSSLQGGYETQYF. The CDR3 coding sequence is TGTGCCAGCAGCTCCCTTCAGGGGGGCTATGAGACCCAGTACTTC.

This clonotype was picked up many times. The chain uses TRBV7-9 and TRBJ1-1, with TRBD1 as a possible D gene (5 bases). Trimming left V 5 bases short and J 6 bases short, with 13 bases between. Germline V lookup: CDR1 SEHNR, CDR2 FQNEAQ (reference sequence). The CDR3 is 13 amino acids. Written as DNA, the CDR3 is TGTGCCAGCAGCACACACGGAGGGGCTGAAGCTTTCTTT. Translated, it gives CASSTHGGAEAFF.